The 21 T cell receptor beta chains reported below all come from one sample, sequenced in a study of PD-L1 blockade in urothelial cancer. The sample's time point: pretreatment peripheral blood. TCRdb's table, derived via immunoSEQ multiplex PCR, lists solely in-frame clones and lacks some. The data contain over 65,000 clones, 85% to 90% of them singletons. The source material was PBMCs, sampled around atezolizumab (anti-PD-L1) treatment. These receptors were taken from a man in his 70s with urothelial cancer.

This chain uses TRBV9 with TRBJ2-7, with 7 bases matching TRBD1. CDR3 size: 16 residues. V lost 3 bases to trimming and J lost 2 bases; unmatched junction nucleotides: 11. CDR1 SGDLS and CDR2 YYNGEE come from the germline V gene. The chain's CDR3 is CASSASSGQLTYEQYF. The CDR3 DNA reads as TGTGCCAGCAGCGCATCATCGGGACAGTTAACCTACGAGCAGTACTTC.

This sequence joins TRBV19 and TRBJ1-1, with 7 bases fitting TRBD1. J gave up 7 bases and V 5 bases, and 7 bases lay outside the gene matches. Germline assignment: CDR1 LNHDA and CDR2 SQIVND (reference sequence). The CDR3 has 13 amino acids. DNA of the CDR3: TGTGCCAGTAGTCCCCAGGCAGGGGGTGAAGCTTTCTTT. Translated, it gives CASSPQAGGEAFF. The full variable domain, its missing parts supplied by reference TRBV19 and TRBJ1-1, is DGGITQSPKYLFRKEGQNVTLSCEQNLNHDAMYWYRQDPGQGLRLIYYSQIVNDFQKGDIAEGYSVSREKKESFPLTVTSAQKNPTAFYLCASSPQAGGEAFFGQGTRLTVV.

The chain has TRBV28 and TRBJ1-5; 7 positions agree with TRBD1. Germline V lookup: CDR1 MDHEN, CDR2 SYDVKM. This CDR3 has 15 amino acids. J lost 7 bases, V lost 10 bases, and 16 bases had no gene match. The CDR3 spells CAIGRGRGGGQPQHF. The CDR3 region has the DNA TGTGCCATCGGGAGGGGCAGGGGGGGAGGGCAGCCCCAGCATTTT.

CDR3 DNA: TGTGCCAGCAGTGTTATGGGCGCCGGGGCCAACGTCCTGACTTTC. It translates to CASSVMGAGANVLTF. The chain links TRBV6-1 to TRBJ2-6; D is undetermined. Germline V gene data show CDR1 as MNHNS and CDR2 as SASEGT. This CDR3 is 15 amino acids long. The V gene lost 4 bases and the J gene lost 4 bases, with 11 bases spanning the gap.

In this sample, this clone turned up once. The chain joins TRBV11-2 to TRBJ1-2; D gene unclear. Germline values: CDR1 SGHAT, CDR2 FQNNGV. The CDR3 has 11 amino acids. V was trimmed by 4 bases and J by 7 bases, leaving 7 bases between them. The CDR3 here is CASSSRGGYTF. The CDR3 region has the DNA TGTGCCAGCAGCTCCCGCGGTGGCTACACCTTC.

The chain carries TRBV7-9 and TRBJ2-1, with 7 bases that match TRBD2. V shed 5 bases and J 7 bases; nucleotides not matched to a gene: 8. Per the germline V gene, CDR1 is SEHNR and CDR2 is FQNEAQ (reference sequence). The CDR3 spans 14 residues. CDR3 residues: CASSVGLRLNEQFF. The CDR3 region has the DNA TGTGCCAGCAGCGTGGGACTACGCCTTAATGAGCAGTTCTTC.

This clone has only one observation. J is TRBJ2-7 and V is TRBV9; 7 bases are shared with TRBD1. Germline V CDR1 and CDR2: SGDLS, YYNGEE. The CDR3 covers 15 residues. Germline trimming cut 5 bases from V and 0 bases from J; bases unmatched to any gene: 8. Here the CDR3 DNA reads TGTGCCAGCAGTCCTATGGGGGACAGCTCCTACGAGCAGTACTTC. Protein sequence: CASSPMGDSSYEQYF.

The chain uses TRBV7-9 and TRBJ2-1, with D uncertain. This CDR3 contains 15 residues. V lost 4 bases and J lost 5, with 15 bases in between. Germline lookup yields CDR1 SEHNR and CDR2 FQNEAQ (reference sequence). The CDR3 DNA is TGTGCCAGCAGCTCTCAGGCTAATAGGCACAATGAGCAGTTCTTC. It specifies CASSSQANRHNEQFF.

The CDR3 is CASSLDPIATNEKLFF. The CDR3 nucleotides are TGTGCCAGCAGCTTGGACCCAATAGCAACTAATGAAAAACTGTTTTTT. This chain uses TRBV5-5 with TRBJ1-4, with D unresolved. Germline CDR1 reads SGHKS; CDR2 reads YYEKEE (reference sequence). The length of the CDR3 is 16 residues. With 0 bases removed from V and 0 bases from J, the gap between germline ends came to 9 bases.

This sequence joins TRBV6-6 and TRBJ1-3, with 8 bases identical to TRBD1. The V and J ends lost 2 bases and 2 bases, in that order; junction bases with no gene match: 5. Germline CDR1 and CDR2: MNHNY and SVGAGI (reference sequence). This CDR3 has 16 residues. The CDR3 bases are TGTGCCAGCAGTTACACCAGGGGGCGCACTGGAAACACCATATATTTT. It codes for CASSYTRGRTGNTIYF.

V usage is TRBV7-9 and J usage is TRBJ2-7; D unclear. The CDR3 has 14 residues. Germline V gene sequence: CDR1 SEHNR, CDR2 FQNEAQ (reference sequence). Trimming shortened V by 5 bases and J by 0 bases, and 11 bases separated the two germline ends. CDR3 in DNA: TGTGCCAGCAGCCCCCGTCCGAGCTCCTACGAGCAGTACTTC. It yields the protein CASSPRPSSYEQYF.

This chain connects TRBV15 to TRBJ2-1; D is uncertain. Trimming pared 0 bases from V and 7 bases from J, leaving 10 bases between. Germline V gives CDR1 LNHNV, CDR2 YYDKDF (reference sequence). The CDR3 sequence is 14 residues long. In nucleotides, the CDR3 is TGTGCCACCAGCAGAGATCTAGACCGGAATGAGCAGTTCTTC. Protein sequence: CATSRDLDRNEQFF.

The chain couples TRBV21-1 to TRBJ2-3; the table's D call, TRBD2, was not checked against the DNA. TRBV21-1 is marked as a pseudogene. CDR3 length equals 22 residues. CDR3 loop: CASSKKSGRRDIHRTGTDTQYF. CDR3 bases: TGTGCCAGCAGCAAAAAAAGCGGGAGGCGGGACATACATCGGACTGGCACAGATACGCAGTATTTT.

The rearrangement links TRBV11-2 to TRBJ1-1, with 8 bases that match TRBD1. The CDR3 is 17 residues long. Germline V gene lookup returns CDR1 SGHAT and CDR2 FQNNGV. J gave up 4 bases and V 5 bases, and 15 bases lay outside the gene matches. CDR3 bases: TGTGCCAGCAGCGCTCAGGGGGCCCTGAGAGGTTCCACTGAAGCTTTCTTT. Residues: CASSAQGALRGSTEAFF.

This sequence joins TRBV12-5 and TRBJ2-7; a weak D match, TRBD1 (6 bases). Trimming pared 2 bases from V and 0 bases from J, leaving 11 bases between. Germline values: CDR1 LGHNT, CDR2 FRNRAP. This CDR3 has 15 residues. As DNA, the CDR3 is TGTGCTAGTGGTTTGCAGGGGCTGAGCTCCTACGAGCAGTACTTC. Amino acid sequence: CASGLQGLSSYEQYF.

The chain links TRBV29-1 to TRBJ1-1; no firm D call. The V end was cut by 0 bases, the J end by 5 bases, with 7 bases between. The CDR3 extends over 12 amino acids. From germline, CDR1 is SQVTM and CDR2 ANQGSEA. CDR3 residues: CSVEDPGTEAFF. The CDR3 DNA reads TGCAGCGTTGAAGACCCCGGGACTGAAGCTTTCTTT.

V gene TRBV7-2 combines with J gene TRBJ2-2; 13 bases agree with TRBD2. The CDR3 totals 18 residues. Germline CDR1 is SGHTA and CDR2 is FQGNSA. V was clipped by 5 bases and J by 5 bases; unmatched bases: 11. DNA for the CDR3: TGTGCCAGCAGCCCAGGACTAGCGGGAGCTCATGGGACCGGGGAGCTGTTTTTT. As protein: CASSPGLAGAHGTGELFF.

This chain uses TRBV9 with TRBJ2-2; D is unresolved. V was clipped by 0 bases and J by 2 bases, with 5 bases between them. The germline V gene has CDR1 SGDLS and CDR2 YYNGEE. This CDR3 contains 14 residues. The CDR3 DNA reads TGTGCCAGCAGCGTAGCTCCCAACACCGGGGAGCTGTTTTTT. Its protein product is CASSVAPNTGELFF. The variable domain in full, completed from reference TRBV9 and TRBJ2-2, reads DSGVTQTPKHLITATGQRVTLRCSPRSGDLSVYWYQQSLDQGLQFLIQYYNGEERAKGNILERFSAQQFPDLHSELNLSSLELGDSALYFCASSVAPNTGELFFGEGSRLTVL.

CDR3 coding DNA: TGTGCCAGCAGCTTAGGGAGCCAGACAGGAGAGACCCAGTACTTC. Residues: CASSLGSQTGETQYF. This rearrangement joins TRBV7-9 to TRBJ2-5; a possible D gene is TRBD1 (6 bases). Looked up from germline, CDR1 is SEHNR and CDR2 is FQNEAQ (reference sequence). V dropped 1 base and J dropped 4 bases, with 13 bases sitting between them. CDR3 length: 15 amino acids.

The sample holds a few counts of this clone. The chain joins TRBV5-4 to TRBJ2-5; 9 nucleotides agree with TRBD2. J was trimmed by 5 bases and V by 1 base; bases with no gene match: 3. Germline V lookup: CDR1 SGHNT, CDR2 YYREEE (reference sequence). The CDR3 has 14 residues. The CDR3 DNA is TGTGCCAGCAGCTTGATTAGCGGGAGCGAGACCCAGTACTTC. Translating it yields CASSLISGSETQYF.

CDR3 nucleotide sequence: TGTGCCTGGAGTGGAACTAGCGGGAGGGTCCGGTACGAGCAGTACTTC. Translated: CAWSGTSGRVRYEQYF. The genes are TRBV30 and TRBJ2-7; 13 nucleotides agree with TRBD2. The CDR3 is made up of 16 amino acids. Germline V gene lookup returns CDR1 GTSNPN and CDR2 SVGIG (reference sequence). After removal of 1 base from V and 4 bases from J, the junction contained 7 bases not matched to a gene.